The rows below give T cell receptor beta chains drawn from one sample of a study of blood T cell repertoires in COVID-19. Some clones are missing from TCRdb's copy, which holds only in-frame ones; the method was immunoSEQ multiplex PCR. The table records approximately 200,000 clones, 83% of them present only once. Input material: peripheral blood. The receptors originated from a woman aged 45-60 years with acute or convalescent COVID-19. CDR3s include the opening cysteine and the closing phenylalanine or tryptophan. The order of the fields is CDR3 length, clone size, D gene, V gene, J gene, CDR3 protein, CDR3 DNA. A D gene is named only where the DNA matches it firmly. The size of a clone is reported for some rows only, either as once, few or many, or as a class for expanded clones.

>15|few|-|TRBV18|TRBJ1-1
CASSPSRERNTEAFF
TGTGCCAGCTCACCCTCGAGGGAAAGGAACACTGAAGCTTTCTTT
>14|-|-|TRBV7-2|TRBJ1-3
CASSLLAEGNTIYF
TGTGCCAGCAGCTTATTGGCTGAAGGAAACACCATATATTTT
>14|-|-|TRBV2|TRBJ2-7
CASSVRTQGTEQYF
TGTGCCAGCAGCGTCCGGACTCAAGGAACCGAGCAGTACTTC
>13|-|TRBD2|TRBV27|TRBJ2-1
CASRLAAYNEQFF
TGTGCCAGCAGGCTAGCGGCCTACAATGAGCAGTTCTTC
>15|-|TRBD1|TRBV6-5|TRBJ1-2
CAILSGTEFFYGYTF
TGTGCCATCTTATCCGGGACAGAATTTTTCTATGGCTACACCTTC
>20|-|TRBD2|TRBV5-1|TRBJ2-1
CASSKTGTSGYLSSYNEQFF
TGCGCCAGCAGCAAGACCGGGACTAGCGGGTACTTAAGCTCCTACAATGAGCAGTTCTTC
>14|once|-|TRBV10-3|TRBJ2-2
CAIRRGSSTGELFF
TGTGCCATCAGGCGGGGTTCGAGCACCGGGGAGCTGTTTTTT
>13|-|-|TRBV29-1|TRBJ1-1
CSVPSGGHTEAFF
TGCAGCGTGCCGTCGGGGGGCCACACTGAAGCTTTCTTT
>15|-|-|TRBV7-9|TRBJ2-1
CASSLRAQPYNEQFF
TGTGCCAGCAGCTTAAGAGCACAGCCCTACAATGAGCAGTTCTTC
>15|few|TRBD1|TRBV27|TRBJ1-2
CASSDSGDREEGYTF
TGTGCCAGCAGCGATTCGGGGGACAGGGAGGAGGGCTACACCTTC
>15|once|TRBD1|TRBV5-1|TRBJ2-5
CASSIGQGLQETQYF
TGCGCCAGCAGCATAGGACAGGGCCTACAAGAGACCCAGTACTTC
>13|-|TRBD2|TRBV5-1|TRBJ2-7
CASRGLAGDEQYF
TGCGCCAGCAGGGGACTAGCGGGGGACGAGCAGTACTTC
>15|-|-|TRBV5-1|TRBJ1-4
CASSDGSATNEKLFF
TGCGCCAGCAGCGACGGGTCTGCAACTAATGAAAAACTGTTTTTT
>11|-|-|TRBV1|TRBJ2-7
CTSSQGGWGGF
TGCACCAGCAGCCAAGGGGGCTGGGGAGGATTC
>15|-|-|TRBV19|TRBJ2-4
CASTQRDGTGDIQYF
TGTGCCAGTACCCAGCGCGACGGCACTGGTGACATTCAGTACTTC
>15|-|TRBD1|TRBV5-6|TRBJ1-1
CASSLAGRGSTEAFF
TGTGCCAGCAGCTTGGCGGGCAGGGGGTCCACTGAAGCTTTCTTT
>14|few|TRBD1|TRBV28|TRBJ1-1
CASRLGQGDTEAFF
TGTGCCAGCAGACTGGGACAGGGGGACACTGAAGCTTTCTTT
>14|-|-|TRBV5-6|TRBJ2-5
CASSSLGQGETQYF
TGTGCCAGCAGCAGCCTAGGGCAGGGAGAGACCCAGTACTTC
>15|few|TRBD1|TRBV11-2|TRBJ2-2
CASRKGTGYTGELFF
TGTGCCAGCAGAAAAGGGACAGGTTACACCGGGGAGCTGTTTTTT
>14|-|TRBD1|TRBV2|TRBJ1-2
CASSWTGANYGYTF
TGTGCCAGCAGTTGGACAGGGGCTAACTATGGCTACACCTTC
>15|-|-|TRBV9|TRBJ2-1
CASSVESGSYNEQFF
TGTGCCAGCAGCGTAGAGAGCGGTTCCTACAATGAGCAGTTCTTC
>13|-|-|TRBV27|TRBJ1-1
CASSSIANTEAFF
TGTGCCAGCAGTTCAATAGCGAACACTGAAGCTTTCTTT
>15|-|TRBD2|TRBV6-5|TRBJ2-1
CASSPPGLAGREQFF
TGTGCCAGCAGTCCCCCCGGACTAGCGGGAAGAGAGCAGTTCTTC
>13|-|-|TRBV7-2|TRBJ2-1
CASGRRGSNEQFF
TGTGCCAGCGGAAGGCGCGGATCCAATGAGCAGTTCTTC
>16|-|TRBD2|TRBV7-2|TRBJ2-1
CASSLVPAGFQNEQFF
TGTGCCAGCAGCTTAGTTCCAGCGGGGTTTCAGAATGAGCAGTTCTTC
>14|-|-|TRBV15|TRBJ1-6
CATSRDAVNSPLHF
TGTGCCACCAGCAGAGACGCAGTTAATTCACCCCTCCACTTT
>13|-|-|TRBV2|TRBJ1-1
CASTRGMNTEAFF
TGTGCCAGCACCAGGGGCATGAACACTGAAGCTTTCTTT
>11|few|-|TRBV11-3|TRBJ1-3
CASSNSDTIYF
TGTGCCAGCAGCAACTCTGACACCATATATTTT
>10|-|TRBD1|TRBV20-1|TRBJ1-1
CSLTGGEAFF
TGCAGTCTTACAGGGGGTGAAGCTTTCTTT
>15|-|TRBD1|TRBV5-4|TRBJ1-3
CASSRTGGAGNTIYF
TGTGCCAGCAGCAGAACAGGGGGCGCTGGAAACACCATATATTTT
>14|-|TRBD1|TRBV5-1|TRBJ1-2
CASSLRDRDYGYTF
TGCGCCAGCAGCTTGAGGGACAGGGACTATGGCTACACCTTC
>14|-|TRBD1|TRBV7-9|TRBJ1-1
CASNVGQHSVEAFF
TGTGCCAGCAATGTGGGACAGCACTCCGTTGAAGCTTTCTTT
>14|-|TRBD1|TRBV5-1|TRBJ1-1
CASSATGDFTEAFF
TGCGCCAGCAGCGCGACAGGGGACTTCACTGAAGCTTTCTTT
>16|-|-|TRBV19|TRBJ1-2
CASSRRRERAIDGYTF
TGTGCCAGTAGTCGTCGCCGGGAAAGAGCTATCGACGGCTACACCTTC
>14|-|TRBD1|TRBV28|TRBJ1-2
CASSSRDSNYGYTF
TGTGCCAGCAGTTCCCGGGACAGCAACTATGGCTACACCTTC
>14|-|-|TRBV28|TRBJ2-3
CASSPSRSRDTQYF
TGTGCCAGCAGTCCCAGCAGGTCCCGAGATACGCAGTATTTT
>13|-|-|TRBV14|TRBJ1-2
CASSSTGIRGYTF
TGTGCCAGCAGCAGTACAGGGATTAGAGGCTACACCTTC
>15|-|TRBD1|TRBV7-2|TRBJ1-2
CASSAPGGSYYGYTF
TGTGCCAGCAGCGCCCCAGGGGGCTCCTACTATGGCTACACCTTC
>14|-|-|TRBV28|TRBJ2-7
CATHLQGQHYEQYF
TGTGCCACCCACCTACAGGGCCAACACTACGAGCAGTACTTC
>16|-|TRBD2|TRBV3-1/TRBV3-2|TRBJ2-7
CASRNLLAGELHEQYF
TGTGCCAGCAGGAACCTACTAGCGGGAGAGCTGCACGAGCAGTACTTC
>13|-|-|TRBV5-1|TRBJ2-1
CASSRTAYNEQFF
TGCGCCAGCAGCCGGACAGCCTACAATGAGCAGTTCTTC
>14|-|-|TRBV14|TRBJ1-1
CASSHGPGSAEAFF
TGTGCCAGCAGCCACGGGCCGGGGTCGGCTGAAGCTTTCTTT
>13|-|-|TRBV4-1|TRBJ2-3
CASSQDREGTQYF
TGCGCCAGCAGCCAGGACAGGGAGGGTACGCAGTATTTT
>17|-|TRBD1|TRBV27|TRBJ2-6
CASSYGQGRTGANVLTF
TGTGCCAGCAGTTATGGACAGGGTAGAACTGGGGCCAACGTCCTGACTTTC
>17|-|-|TRBV5-1|TRBJ2-3
CASSLAKTTPSTDTQYF
TGCGCCAGCAGCTTGGCGAAGACTACTCCTAGCACAGATACGCAGTATTTT